This TCR beta chain was found in a study of shared clonotypes between healthy human individuals. This CDR3 comprises 17 residues. V gave up 4 bases and J gave up 1 base; unmatched junction bases: 8. Germline V gives CDR1 SGHTA, CDR2 FQGNSA. The assay was immunoSEQ multiplex PCR, and TCRdb's table has in-frame clones only and misses some. The sample has about 340,000 clones; roughly 80% are singletons. The receptor was derived from a man aged 25 to 40 in good health. Sequences were obtained from memory CD4+ T cells sorted from blood. The sample's subset: CD45RA-negative fraction. The chain couples TRBV7-2 to TRBJ1-3; the match to TRBD1 covers 9 bases. CDR3 residues: CASSSSKTGGSGNTIYF. CDR3 DNA sequence: TGTGCCAGCAGCTCAAGCAAGACAGGGGGGTCTGGAAACACCATATATTTT.